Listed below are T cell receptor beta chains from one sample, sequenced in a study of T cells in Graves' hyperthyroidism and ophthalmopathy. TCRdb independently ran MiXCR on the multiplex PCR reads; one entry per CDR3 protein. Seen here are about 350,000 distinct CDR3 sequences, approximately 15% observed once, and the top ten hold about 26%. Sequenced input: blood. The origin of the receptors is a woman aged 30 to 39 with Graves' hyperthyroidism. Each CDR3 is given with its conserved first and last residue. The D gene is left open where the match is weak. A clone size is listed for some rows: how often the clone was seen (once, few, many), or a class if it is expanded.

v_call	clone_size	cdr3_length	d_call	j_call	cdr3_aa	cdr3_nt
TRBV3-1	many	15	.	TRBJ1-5	CASSQGRGGNQPQHF	TGTGCCAGCAGCCAAGGGCGAGGCGGCAATCAGCCCCAGCATTTT
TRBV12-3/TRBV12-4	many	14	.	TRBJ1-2	CASNSGRRGYGYTF	TGTGCCAGCAACAGCGGACGCCGCGGCTATGGCTACACCTTC
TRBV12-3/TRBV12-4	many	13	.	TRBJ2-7	CASSLGTLGGQYF	TGTGCCAGCAGCCTGGGAACCCTCGGCGGGCAGTACTTC
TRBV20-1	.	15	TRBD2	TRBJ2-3	CSARVRTSGFDTQYF	TGCAGTGCTAGAGTCAGGACTAGCGGGTTTGATACGCAGTATTTT
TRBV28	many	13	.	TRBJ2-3	CASSSDGTDTQYF	TGTGCCAGCAGTTCCGATGGCACAGATACGCAGTATTTT
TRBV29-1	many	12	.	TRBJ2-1	CSGFWANNEQFF	TGCAGTGGATTTTGGGCCAACAATGAGCAGTTCTTC
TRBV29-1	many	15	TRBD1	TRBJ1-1	CSVGRTGAVNTEAFF	TGCAGCGTTGGCCGGACAGGGGCGGTGAACACTGAAGCTTTCTTT
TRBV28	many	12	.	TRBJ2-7	CASSFLGYEQYF	TGTGCCAGCAGTTTTTTGGGGTACGAGCAGTACTTC
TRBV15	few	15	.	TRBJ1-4	CATSRESKANEKLFF	TGTGCCACCAGCAGAGAGTCCAAAGCGAATGAAAAACTGTTTTTT
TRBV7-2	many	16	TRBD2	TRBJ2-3	CASSLTSGGHPDTQYF	TGTGCCAGCAGCTTGACTAGCGGGGGCCACCCAGATACGCAGTATTTT
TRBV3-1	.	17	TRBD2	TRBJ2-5	CASSQTKLTSGRETQYF	TGTGCCAGCAGCCAAACAAAATTGACTAGCGGGAGGGAGACCCAGTACTTC
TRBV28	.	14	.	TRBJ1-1	CASSLPYSGTEAFF	TGTGCCAGCAGTTTACCCTACTCTGGGACTGAAGCTTTCTTT
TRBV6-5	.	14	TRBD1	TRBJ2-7	CASSYQRTGAEQYF	TGTGCCAGCAGTTACCAAAGGACAGGGGCCGAGCAGTACTTC
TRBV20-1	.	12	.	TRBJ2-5	CSAPTASETQYF	TGCAGTGCTCCAACCGCTTCAGAGACCCAGTACTTC
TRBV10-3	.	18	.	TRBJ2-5	CAISESIRASVHQETQYF	TGTGCCATCAGTGAGTCGATTAGGGCTAGCGTACACCAAGAGACCCAGTACTTC
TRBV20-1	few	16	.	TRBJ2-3	CSARGSSAHMEDTQYF	TGCAGTGCTAGAGGTTCTAGCGCCCACATGGAGGATACGCAGTATTTT
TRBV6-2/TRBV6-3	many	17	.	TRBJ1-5	CASSWGGALSGNQPQHF	TGTGCCAGCAGCTGGGGGGGGGCTTTGTCGGGCAATCAGCCCCAGCATTTT
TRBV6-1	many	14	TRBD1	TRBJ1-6	CASSLRTGNSPLHF	TGTGCCAGCAGTCTAAGGACAGGGAATTCACCCCTCCACTTT
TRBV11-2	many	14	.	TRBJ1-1	CASSARGRNTEAFF	TGTGCCAGCAGCGCAAGGGGTAGGAACACTGAAGCTTTCTTT
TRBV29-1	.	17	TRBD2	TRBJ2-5	CSVVFEWGLALQETQYF	TGCAGCGTTGTTTTCGAGTGGGGACTAGCCCTCCAAGAGACCCAGTACTTC
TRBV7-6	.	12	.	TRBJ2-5	CASSYRVETQYF	TGTGCCAGCAGTTACAGGGTGGAGACCCAGTACTTC
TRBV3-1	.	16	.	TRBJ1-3	CASSHPLTGAGNTIYF	TGTGCCAGCAGCCACCCACTGACAGGAGCTGGAAACACCATATATTTT
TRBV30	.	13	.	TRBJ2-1	CAWERASVNEQFF	TGTGCCTGGGAGCGGGCTAGCGTTAATGAGCAGTTCTTC
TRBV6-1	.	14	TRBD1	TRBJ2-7	CASSTGTGYREQYF	TGTGCCAGCAGCACCGGGACAGGGTATCGCGAGCAGTACTTC
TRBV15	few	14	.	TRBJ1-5	CATSRDNGGGPQHF	TGTGCCACCAGCAGAGATAACGGGGGGGGGCCCCAGCATTTT
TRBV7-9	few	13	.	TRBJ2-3	CASQFTGTDTQYF	TGTGCCAGCCAGTTCACAGGGACAGATACGCAGTATTTT
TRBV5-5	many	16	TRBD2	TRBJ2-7	CASSWESGLAAYEQYF	TGTGCCAGCAGCTGGGAATCGGGACTAGCGGCATACGAGCAGTACTTC
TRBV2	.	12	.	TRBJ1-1	CASSDVGAEAFF	TGTGCCAGCAGTGATGTGGGCGCTGAAGCTTTCTTT
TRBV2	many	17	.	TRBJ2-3	CASNSRQGNLDTDTQYF	TGTGCCAGCAATTCGAGGCAGGGAAACCTAGACACAGATACGCAGTATTTT
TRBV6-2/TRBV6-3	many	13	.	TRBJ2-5	CASSRTEQETQYF	TGTGCCAGCAGTCGGACGGAGCAAGAGACCCAGTACTTC
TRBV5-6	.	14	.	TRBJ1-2	CASSLQQFPYGYTF	TGTGCCAGCAGCTTGCAGCAGTTTCCCTATGGCTACACCTTC
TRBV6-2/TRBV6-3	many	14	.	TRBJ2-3	CASIQGVITDTQYF	TGTGCCAGCATCCAGGGAGTTATCACAGATACGCAGTATTTT
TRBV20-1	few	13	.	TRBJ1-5	CSASWGVDQPQHF	TGCAGTGCTAGTTGGGGGGTCGATCAGCCCCAGCATTTT
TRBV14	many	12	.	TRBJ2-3	CASRKEGDTQYF	TGTGCCAGCAGAAAGGAGGGAGATACGCAGTATTTT
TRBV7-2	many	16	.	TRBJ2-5	CASSSGSTTRRETQYF	TGTGCCAGCAGCTCCGGGAGTACCACAAGGAGAGAGACCCAGTACTTC
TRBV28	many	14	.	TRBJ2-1	CASLAKVYYNEQFF	TGTGCCAGCCTGGCGAAAGTTTATTACAATGAGCAGTTCTTC
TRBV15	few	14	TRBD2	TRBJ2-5	CATSRSRLAEPQYF	TGTGCCACCAGCAGATCCCGACTAGCGGAGCCTCAGTACTTC
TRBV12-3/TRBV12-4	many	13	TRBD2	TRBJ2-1	CASSLPREYEQFF	TGTGCCAGCAGTTTACCGCGGGAGTATGAGCAGTTCTTC
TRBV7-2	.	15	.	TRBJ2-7	CASSLGPSSSYEQYF	TGTGCCAGCAGCTTAGGGCCCTCCTCCTCCTACGAGCAGTACTTC
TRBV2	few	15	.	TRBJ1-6	CASRVGGGYNSPLHF	TGTGCCAGCAGGGTTGGAGGGGGCTATAATTCACCCCTCCACTTT
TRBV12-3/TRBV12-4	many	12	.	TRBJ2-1	CASSSQAYEQFF	TGTGCCAGCAGCTCCCAGGCGTATGAGCAGTTCTTC
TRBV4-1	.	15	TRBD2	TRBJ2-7	CASSPQGAGIYEQYF	TGCGCCAGCAGCCCCCAGGGAGCGGGAATCTACGAGCAGTACTTC
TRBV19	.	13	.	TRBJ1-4	CASSDTRGGKLFF	TGTGCCAGTTCGGACACGCGAGGGGGAAAACTGTTTTTT
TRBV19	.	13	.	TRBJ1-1	CASSILKNTEAFF	TGTGCCAGTAGTATCCTCAAGAACACTGAAGCTTTCTTT
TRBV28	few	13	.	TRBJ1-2	CANGILQGGGYTF	TGTGCCAACGGGATCCTACAGGGTGGTGGCTACACCTTC
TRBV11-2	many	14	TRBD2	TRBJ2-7	CASSLGLAAYEQYF	TGTGCCAGCAGCTTAGGACTAGCGGCCTACGAGCAGTACTTC
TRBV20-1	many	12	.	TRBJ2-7	CSAIPSLDEQYF	TGCAGTGCTATACCTTCTCTAGACGAGCAGTACTTC
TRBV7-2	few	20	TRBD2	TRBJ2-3	CASTNPGRTSGRAGTDTQYF	TGTGCCAGCACCAACCCAGGTCGGACTAGCGGGAGGGCCGGCACAGATACGCAGTATTTT
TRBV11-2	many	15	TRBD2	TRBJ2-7	CASSSGLVISYEQYF	TGTGCCAGCAGCTCTGGACTAGTGATCTCCTACGAGCAGTACTTC
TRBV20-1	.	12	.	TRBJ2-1	CSGGRTYNEQFF	TGCAGTGGGGGACGAACCTACAATGAGCAGTTCTTC
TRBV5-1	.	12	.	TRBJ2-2	CASSFDAGELFF	TGCGCCAGCAGCTTTGACGCCGGGGAGCTGTTTTTT
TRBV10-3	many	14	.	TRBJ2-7	CAISPGQGRDEQYF	TGTGCCATCAGCCCCGGGCAGGGCAGGGACGAGCAGTACTTC
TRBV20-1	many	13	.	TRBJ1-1	CSASGPMNTEAFF	TGCAGTGCTAGCGGACCTATGAACACTGAAGCTTTCTTT
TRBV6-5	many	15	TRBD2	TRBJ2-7	CASSYEREGSYEQYF	TGTGCCAGCAGTTACGAGAGGGAGGGGTCCTACGAGCAGTACTTC
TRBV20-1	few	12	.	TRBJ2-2	CSARGPPGELFF	TGCAGTGCTAGAGGGCCGCCCGGGGAGCTGTTTTTT
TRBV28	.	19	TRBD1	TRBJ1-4	CASSLPNPGQGTSKEKLFF	TGTGCCAGCAGTCTCCCTAACCCGGGACAGGGAACTTCTAAAGAAAAACTGTTTTTT